The T cell receptor (beta chain) under discussion was sequenced for a study of cytomegalovirus exposure and HLA in healthy donors. For the study at large: Among around 400 genotyped donors, roughly 81% fell in the Caucasian-associated ancestry cluster. Points from the study as a whole: Later analysis reportedly placed an Asian-associated ancestry cluster below the roughly 680-donor mean in N-insertions.

The PCR made use of 60 Vbeta and 13 Jbeta primers. In the original analysis: Roughly 10 million shared chains were among tens of millions of unique TCR beta chains counted in a later analysis. Libraries were prepared by immunoSEQ multiplex PCR; TCRdb keeps only in-frame clonotypes and omits some of them. V, J and clone size were drawn from that table, and D and trimming were deduced from the DNA. In the table there are 150,000 or so clones, around 80% of which are singletons. Nominally healthy donors provided the samples, though records likely missed some immune exposures. The CDR3 runs 15 residues. CDR1 MDHEN and CDR2 SYDVKM come from the germline V gene. In the case of this clone: Its antigen remains unidentified. One end of the junction does not line up with germline, which may come from a read error. In the same sample, other DNA sequences code for this CDR3.

The rearrangement joins TRBV28 to TRBJ1-2, with D possibly matching TRBD1 (6 bases). The origin of this receptor is a man aged 35 to 55 in good health and CMV-seropositive. Material for sequencing was PBMCs. CDR3 in DNA: TGCGCCAGCAGTTTAGACAGGACCGGCTTCTATGGCTACACCTTC. This gives the protein CASSLDRTGFYGYTF.